This T cell receptor (beta chain) was profiled in a study of blood T cell repertoires in COVID-19. Study at large: The United States, Italy and Spain were the sources of the acute and convalescent COVID-19 samples. T cells, B-cell-depleted T cells, or PBMCs provided the cDNA or gDNA that served as material.

The V and J ends lost 3 bases and 5 bases respectively, with 14 bases between them. Germline lookup yields CDR1 LNHDA and CDR2 SQIVND (reference sequence). The CDR3 loop spans 15 amino acids. Authors' data handling: Estimates of nucleated cell counts were drawn from the amplification of reference gene primers. The method was immunoSEQ multiplex PCR; TCRdb's version includes in-frame clones alone and lacks a portion of them. From that table come the V and J calls and clone size; the DNA was used to work out D and trimming. The table shows about 220,000 clones, with about 88% occurring only once. The Seattle site enrolled patients during active infection and followed them longitudinally.

The gene calls are TRBV19 and TRBJ2-4, with D perhaps matching TRBD2 (7 bases). The TCR was taken from a woman aged 45-59 years with COVID-19, enrolled during active disease. Sequencing was done on a sample of peripheral blood. The CDR3 sequence: CASSIGRGAQNIQYF. DNA of the CDR3: TGTGCCAGTAGTATTGGTCGGGGGGCCCAAAACATTCAGTACTTC.